This T cell receptor beta chain was observed in a study of OX40 agonist ivuxolimab in advanced cancers. Across the study: A mean age of roughly 66 years, range about 23 to 90, was recorded, and roughly 80% were male.

The table came from immunoSEQ multiplex PCR; TCRdb's copy has only in-frame clones and leaves some out. The table includes roughly 56,000 clones, 70% to 90% detected once. This CDR3 has 15 residues. Germline V gene data show CDR1 as SGHRS and CDR2 as YFSETQ. V was pared by 4 bases and J by 6 bases, with 9 bases of the junction left unmatched. The starting material was CD4+ or CD8+ T cells sorted from blood, obtained in a trial of the OX40 agonist ivuxolimab. The TCR sequence derives from an adult with an advanced solid tumor such as melanoma, head and neck, liver or kidney cancer. The gene calls are TRBV5-1 and TRBJ1-2; 10 nucleotides align to TRBD1. The CDR3 DNA sequence: TGCGCCAGCAGCAGACGGACAGGGGGTTTCGATGGCTACACCTTC. Translated, it gives CASSRRTGGFDGYTF.